The 24 T cell receptor beta chains in this list originate from one sample, sequenced in a study of blood T cell repertoires in COVID-19. Assay used: immunoSEQ multiplex PCR; TCRdb lists only in-frame clones, some missing. The table has more than 100,000 clones, 80% to 90% seen once. Material for sequencing was PBMCs or T cells enriched from blood (not recorded which). The receptors were sampled from a man aged 35 to 55 with acute COVID-19.

This clone showed up just a few times. The chain links TRBV7-9 to TRBJ2-7; 7 nucleotides match TRBD1. Germline values: CDR1 SEHNR, CDR2 FQNEAQ (reference sequence). V gave up 8 bases and J gave up 3 bases; unmatched junction bases: 4. The CDR3 contains 12 residues. The CDR3 DNA is TGTGCCAGCCAAGACAGGGACTACGAGCAGTACTTC. Its protein product is CASQDRDYEQYF.

Note on this clone: At one of its ends the junction is not consistent with the germline gene, which may arise from a read error. The DNA for the CDR3 is TGTGCTAGCAGCCGTGGACAGCAGAGCGATGAGCAGTTCTTC. This translates into CASSRGQQSDEQFF. The chain joins TRBV7-7 to TRBJ2-1; tentative D call: TRBD1 (6 bases). The CDR3 spans 14 residues. Per the germline V gene, CDR1 is SSHAT and CDR2 is FNYEAQ (reference sequence).

The chain couples TRBV7-9 to TRBJ2-7; TRBD2 matches at 9 bases. Germline CDR1 reads SEHNR; CDR2 reads FQNEAQ (reference sequence). The CDR3 contains 13 residues. J gave up 4 bases and V 4 bases, and 2 bases lay outside the gene matches. For the CDR3, the DNA is TGTGCCAGCAGCTCGACTAGCGGATACGAGCAGTACTTC. Amino acids: CASSSTSGYEQYF.

Only a few counts were recorded for this clone. J is TRBJ1-5 and V is TRBV6-1; 7 bases agree with TRBD1. This CDR3 comprises 15 residues. CDR1 and CDR2 (germline): MNHNS, SASEGT. With V trimmed by 0 bases and J by 1 base, 0 bases remained unmatched. The CDR3 DNA reads as TGTGCCAGCAGTGAAGCAGGGGGCAGCAATCAGCCCCAGCATTTT. Its translation is CASSEAGGSNQPQHF.

In DNA form, the CDR3 reads TGTGCCAGCAGCCCGCGGGAGTTTTCGAACACCGGGGAGCTGTTTTTT. This translates into CASSPREFSNTGELFF. This chain connects TRBV9 to TRBJ2-2, with 7 bases fitting TRBD2. J gave up 0 bases and V 4 bases, and 6 bases lay outside the gene matches. CDR3 length: 16 residues. Germline assignment: CDR1 SGDLS and CDR2 YYNGEE.

The chain uses TRBV10-1 and TRBJ1-2; D may be TRBD1 (6 bases). The germline CDR1 and CDR2 sequences are WNHNN and SYGVQD (reference sequence). This CDR3 spans 14 amino acids. The V end lost 5 bases, the J end lost 3 bases, and 13 bases lay between the germline ends. This CDR3 reads CASSPSGTYYGYTF. Written as DNA, the CDR3 is TGCGCCAGCAGTCCCAGTGGGACATACTATGGCTACACCTTC.

The V and J genes are TRBV18 and TRBJ2-7; maybe TRBD2 (5 bases). V lost 3 bases and J 5 bases, leaving 8 bases between the germline ends. The CDR3 covers 12 residues. Germline V CDR1 and CDR2: KGHSH, LQKENI. The CDR3 loop is CASSPRENEQYF. The DNA of the CDR3 is TGTGCCAGCTCACCGAGGGAGAACGAGCAGTACTTC.

This rearrangement joins TRBV24-1 to TRBJ2-3; a possible D gene is TRBD2 (6 bases). This CDR3 has 14 residues. With 3 bases removed from V and 3 bases from J, the gap between germline ends came to 9 bases. Germline CDR1 reads KGHDR; CDR2 reads SFDVKD. Here the CDR3 DNA reads TGTGCCACCAGTGATCCGGGGACTACAGATACGCAGTATTTT. Amino acid sequence: CATSDPGTTDTQYF.

The rearrangement uses TRBV6-4 and TRBJ2-1; 12 bases fit TRBD2. The CDR3 totals 15 residues. J gave up 6 bases and V 5 bases, and 5 bases lay outside the gene matches. CDR1 and CDR2 from the germline V gene are MRHNA and SNTAGT. For the CDR3, the DNA is TGTGCCAGCAGTCTCCTAGCGGGAGGGTCCAATGAGCAGTTCTTC. Amino acids: CASSLLAGGSNEQFF.

The genes are TRBV27 and TRBJ1-2; TRBD1 is a possible D gene (5 bases). From germline, CDR1 is MNHEY and CDR2 SMNVEV (reference sequence). V was trimmed by 2 bases and J by 9 bases, leaving 10 bases between them. This CDR3 region has 12 residues. The CDR3 DNA sequence: TGTGCCAGCAGTTTAAGAAGGGGAAGCTACACCTTC. Translation: CASSLRRGSYTF.

V gene TRBV5-1 combines with J gene TRBJ1-6; weak D call: TRBD1 (6 bases). V lost 2 bases and J 5 bases, leaving 14 bases between the germline ends. This CDR3 comprises 16 residues. Per germline, CDR1 SGHRS and CDR2 YFSETQ. The DNA of the CDR3 is TGCGCCAGCAGCTTACTGAACAGGGAGAATAATTCACCCCTCCACTTT. Translation gives CASSLLNRENNSPLHF.

V is TRBV20-1 and J is TRBJ2-1, with no clear D. The germline V gene encodes CDR1 DFQATT and CDR2 SNEGSKA (reference sequence). Deletions cut 6 bases from V and 7 bases from J, with 7 bases between. The CDR3 is made up of 10 amino acids. The CDR3 sequence is CSAATNEQFF. The CDR3, as DNA: TGCAGTGCGGCAACAAATGAGCAGTTCTTC.

The chain is built from TRBV7-9 and TRBJ2-5, with TRBD2 matching over 8 bases. Germline lookup yields CDR1 SEHNR and CDR2 FQNEAQ (reference sequence). Germline trimming cut 1 base from V and 5 bases from J; bases unmatched to any gene: 6. The CDR3 consists of 15 residues. The CDR3 nucleotides read TGTGCCAGCAGCTTAGTCGCGGGGGGCCGGGAGACCCAGTACTTC. It specifies CASSLVAGGRETQYF.

The J gene is TRBJ1-1, the V gene TRBV27; D may be TRBD1 (5 bases). V lost 5 bases, J lost 1 base, and 11 bases lay in between. The CDR3 loop spans 14 amino acids. Germline V gives CDR1 MNHEY, CDR2 SMNVEV (reference sequence). CDR3 sequence (DNA): TGTGCCAGCAGTCCGCAGGGTAGGAACACTGAAGCTTTCTTT. It is translated as CASSPQGRNTEAFF.

The V call is TRBV19, the J call TRBJ2-7; D not resolved. V was cut by 8 bases and J by 0 bases, with 14 bases left in between. CDR3 length: 14 amino acids. CDR1 and CDR2 (germline): LNHDA, SQIVND (reference sequence). This CDR3 is CASRSQSGSYEQYF. DNA of the CDR3: TGTGCCAGTCGTTCCCAGTCGGGCTCCTACGAGCAGTACTTC.

The rearrangement uses TRBV7-9 and TRBJ1-1, with 9 bases fitting TRBD1. CDR1 is SEHNR and CDR2 is FQNEAQ in the germline V gene (reference sequence). CDR3 length: 14 residues. V was pared by 4 bases and J by 5 bases, with 5 bases of the junction left unmatched. The CDR3 reads CASSWDRAQTEAFF. The CDR3 DNA sequence: TGTGCCAGCAGCTGGGACAGGGCCCAAACTGAAGCTTTCTTT.

In regard to this clone: The same CDR3 also results from other DNA sequences found in this sample. V gene TRBV14 combines with J gene TRBJ2-7; tentative D call: TRBD1 (5 bases). The CDR3 totals 15 residues. Trimming took 4 bases from V and 0 from J, leaving 13 bases between them. Germline V gene data show CDR1 as SGHDN and CDR2 as FVKESK. CDR3: CASSPRAGVSYEQYF. CDR3 in DNA: TGTGCCAGCAGCCCCAGGGCAGGAGTCTCCTACGAGCAGTACTTC.

CDR3 region: CASILGGRADTQYF. CDR3 nucleotide sequence: TGTGCCAGCATCCTCGGGGGGCGCGCAGATACGCAGTATTTT. This rearrangement joins TRBV28 to TRBJ2-3; maybe TRBD2 (7 bases). The CDR3 sequence is 14 residues long. Between the trimmed V and J ends, which lost 7 bases and 4 bases, there was a span of 15 bases. CDR1 is MDHEN, CDR2 SYDVKM, per germline. Supplemented by reference TRBV28 and TRBJ2-3, the full variable domain reads DVKVTQSSRYLVKRTGEKVFLECVQDMDHENMFWYRQDPGLGLRLIYFSYDVKMKEKGDIPEGYSVSREKKERFSLILESASTNQTSMYLCASILGGRADTQYFGPGTRLTVL.

The chain joins TRBV3-1 (or the pseudogene TRBV3-2) to TRBJ1-1; 9 bases match TRBD1. V trimming: 0 bases; J trimming: 4 bases; junction bases outside the gene matches: 0. This CDR3 comprises 14 residues. Germline CDR1 is LGHDT and CDR2 is YNNKEL (reference sequence). CDR3 sequence: CASSQEGQGTEAFF. DNA for the CDR3: TGTGCCAGCAGCCAAGAGGGACAGGGCACTGAAGCTTTCTTT.

V gene TRBV6-5 combines with J gene TRBJ2-1; 11 nucleotides agree with TRBD1. In germline, CDR1 is MNHEY, CDR2 SVGAGI. The length of the CDR3 is 13 residues. J lost 5 bases, V lost 10 bases, and 4 bases had no gene match. The DNA of the CDR3 is TGTGCCACTTCGGACAGGGGGCACAATGAGCAGTTCTTC. Amino acids: CATSDRGHNEQFF.

The rearrangement uses TRBV5-1 and TRBJ2-5; D perhaps matches TRBD1 (6 bases). Looked up from germline, CDR1 is SGHRS and CDR2 is YFSETQ. Trimming took 2 bases from V and 9 from J, leaving 14 bases between them. The CDR3 sequence is 13 residues long. CDR3 DNA: TGCGCCAGCAGCTTAGACAGCGCAGGGGCCCAGTACTTC. This gives the protein CASSLDSAGAQYF.

This sequence joins TRBV5-1 and TRBJ1-6; D gene ambiguous. The V end was cut by 2 bases, the J end by 9 bases, with 9 bases between. The CDR3 loop spans 13 amino acids. Germline CDR1 is SGHRS and CDR2 is YFSETQ. This CDR3 reads CASSLNEGSPLHF. Written as DNA, the CDR3 is TGCGCCAGCAGCTTAAATGAGGGTTCACCCCTCCACTTT.

This sequence joins TRBV19 and TRBJ1-5, with TRBD1 matching over 7 bases. V shed 9 bases, J shed 6 bases, and the junction held 8 bases outside the gene matches. Germline CDR1 and CDR2: LNHDA and SQIVND (reference sequence). The CDR3 runs to 13 residues. The CDR3: CASPTGICQPQHF. In DNA, the CDR3 is TGTGCCAGCCCGACAGGGATTTGTCAGCCCCAGCATTTT. The whole variable domain, remainder taken from reference TRBV19 and TRBJ1-5, is DGGITQSPKYLFRKEGQNVTLSCEQNLNHDAMYWYRQDPGQGLRLIYYSQIVNDFQKGDIAEGYSVSREKKESFPLTVTSAQKNPTAFYLCASPTGICQPQHFGDGTRLSIL.

This clone was seen more than once but under ten times. V usage is TRBV23-1 and J usage is TRBJ1-5; D is possibly TRBD1 (5 bases). TRBV23-1 falls under the ORF class, with uncertain function. The CDR3 loop spans 16 amino acids. V dropped 8 bases and J dropped 6 bases, with 23 bases sitting between them. In DNA form, the CDR3 reads TGCGCCAGCCCCAATCGGGGGGGTGGAGACGGTCAGCCCCAGCATTTT. Its translation: CASPNRGGGDGQPQHF.